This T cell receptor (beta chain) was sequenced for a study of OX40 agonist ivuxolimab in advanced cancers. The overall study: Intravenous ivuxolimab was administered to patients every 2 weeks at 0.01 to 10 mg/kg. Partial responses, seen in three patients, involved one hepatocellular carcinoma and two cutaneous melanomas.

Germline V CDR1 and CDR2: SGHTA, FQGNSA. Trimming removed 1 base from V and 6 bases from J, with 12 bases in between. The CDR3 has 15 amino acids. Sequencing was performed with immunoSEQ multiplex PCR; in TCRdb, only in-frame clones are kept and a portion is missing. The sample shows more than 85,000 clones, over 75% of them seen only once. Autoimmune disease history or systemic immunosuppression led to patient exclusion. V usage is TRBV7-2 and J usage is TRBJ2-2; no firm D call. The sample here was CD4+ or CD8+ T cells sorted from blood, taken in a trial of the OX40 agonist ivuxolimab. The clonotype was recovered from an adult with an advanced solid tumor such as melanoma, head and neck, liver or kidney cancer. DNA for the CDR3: TGTGCCAGCAGCTTAGGTCCCCTTAACCCCGGGGAGCTGTTTTTT. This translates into CASSLGPLNPGELFF.